This TCR beta chain emerged from a study of blood T cell repertoires in COVID-19. Whole-study context: Both acute and convalescent COVID-19 samples were obtained from the United States, Italy and Spain. From T cells, B-cell-depleted T cells, or PBMCs came the material, which was cDNA or gDNA.

Original processing notes: The assay estimated nucleated cells by amplifying reference gene primers. Method: immunoSEQ multiplex PCR; TCRdb's copy keeps in-frame clones and lacks some. That table is the source of V, J and clone size, and D and trimming were worked out from the DNA. The sample contains 130,000 or so clones, 60% to 85% of which appear only once. The sequence came from a man between 45 and 60 years old with acute or convalescent COVID-19. Sequenced material: peripheral blood.

This CDR3 is CASTIAGANVLTF. The CDR3 DNA follows: TGTGCCAGCACAATAGCTGGGGCCAACGTCCTGACTTTC. This chain links TRBV28 with TRBJ2-6, with D hard to call. Germline values: CDR1 MDHEN, CDR2 SYDVKM. This CDR3 has 13 amino acids. Trimming cost V 7 bases and J 2 bases, with 6 bases left between them.